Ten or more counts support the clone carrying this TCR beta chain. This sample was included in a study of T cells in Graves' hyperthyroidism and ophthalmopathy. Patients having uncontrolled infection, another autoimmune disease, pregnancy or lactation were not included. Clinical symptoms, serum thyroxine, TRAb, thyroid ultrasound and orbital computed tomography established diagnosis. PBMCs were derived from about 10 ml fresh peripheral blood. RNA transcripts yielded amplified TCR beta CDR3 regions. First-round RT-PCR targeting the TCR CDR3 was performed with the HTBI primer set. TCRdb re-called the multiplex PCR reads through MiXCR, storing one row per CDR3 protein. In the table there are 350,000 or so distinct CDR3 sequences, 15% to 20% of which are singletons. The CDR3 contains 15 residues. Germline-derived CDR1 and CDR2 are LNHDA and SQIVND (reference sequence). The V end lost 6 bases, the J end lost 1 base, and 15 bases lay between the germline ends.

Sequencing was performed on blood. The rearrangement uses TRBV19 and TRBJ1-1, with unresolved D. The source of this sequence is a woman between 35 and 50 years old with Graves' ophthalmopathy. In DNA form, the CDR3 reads TGTGCCAGTAGGAATTTACGGGGAAAGAACACTGAAGCTTTCTTT. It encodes CASRNLRGKNTEAFF.